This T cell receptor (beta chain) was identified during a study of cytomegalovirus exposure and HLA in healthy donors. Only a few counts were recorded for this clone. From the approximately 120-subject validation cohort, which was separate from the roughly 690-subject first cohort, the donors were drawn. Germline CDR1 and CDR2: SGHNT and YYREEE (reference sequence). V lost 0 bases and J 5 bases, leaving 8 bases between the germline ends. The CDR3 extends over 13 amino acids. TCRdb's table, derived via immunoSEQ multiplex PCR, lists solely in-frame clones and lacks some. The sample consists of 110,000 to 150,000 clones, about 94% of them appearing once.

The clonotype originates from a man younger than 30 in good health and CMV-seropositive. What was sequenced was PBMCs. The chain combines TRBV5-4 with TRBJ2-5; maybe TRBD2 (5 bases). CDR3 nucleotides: TGTGCCAGCAGCTTGGGGAGGCTGGAGACCCAGTACTTC. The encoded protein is CASSLGRLETQYF.